This TCR beta chain was retrieved from a study of blood T cells in healthy people across ages (dated by TCRdb to the mid-2010s). General notes on the study: Template switching captured roughly one uniquely barcoded TCR beta cDNA molecule per two T cells in model experiments. The study measured age-related changes in TCR beta repertoire diversity using deep sequencing normalized with unique cDNA molecular identifiers. The donors were split into four age groups: young (average 16 years), middle-aged (roughly 39), aged (about 56) and long-lived (approximately 89). To avoid experimental bias, donors of different ages were randomly spread across the sequencing lanes. Using the same blood draw, the study looked at two additional independent replicas of 1 million unique cDNA reads for two donors, one aged 18 to 29 and the other aged 80 or older.

This clonotype was seen more than once but under ten times. It lacks a known antigen. One base away there is no much larger clone; base qualities are not given. Donors were 30 to 45 systemically healthy Caucasian individuals from Russia aged 6 to 90 years. About 9.6 milliliters of peripheral blood were collected from each donor into EDTA-treated Vacutainer tubes. PBMCs were isolated by Ficoll-Paque density-gradient centrifugation, with at least 6.5 million obtained per sample. Trizol reagent was used to extract total RNA from PBMCs, with at least 5.5 micrograms per sample. The percentages of naive CD45RAhigh/CD27high T cells were determined by flow cytometry on a PBMC aliquot from every donor. Including the terminal cysteine and phenylalanine, the CDR3 comprises 16 residues. Only the CDR3 portion is preserved as DNA: 48 bases, with reading frame beginning at the first base. At the junction V is shortened by 0 bases and J by 5 bases, with 14 bases in between. CDR1 and CDR2 are drawn from the germline V gene: MNHEY, SVGAGI.

Results the study describes overall, beyond this receptor: Observed TCR beta diversity correlated strongly with the percentage of naive T cells measured by flow cytometry. Compared with the aged group, the long-lived group had more naive CD4+ T cells, fewer expanded clones and increased TCR diversity, suggesting age selection. Since profiling was done on bulk unsorted PBMCs, naive and antigen-experienced compartments could not be conclusively compared. As age increased, observed TCR beta diversity per million T cells dropped in a roughly linear way, and a significant reduction was already evident by age 40. Total diversity estimates from one million sequenced T cells were considered lower bounds and underestimates. Because donor CMV infection status was unknown, age-related changes in expanded clonotypes were potentially confounded.

Libraries came from 5' RACE. Sequencing used an Illumina HiSeq 2500. The second PCR ran for about 7 to 11 cycles and used a J-beta primer mix along with a sample-barcoded 5' primer. Each TCR beta cDNA molecule received a unique molecular identifier from a template-switch 5' adaptor carrying 12 random nucleotides. At least 3 million CDR3-containing paired-end reads were obtained from each sample. First-strand cDNA was synthesized from all RNA with the Mint cDNA synthesis kit, primed by a TRBC-specific oligonucleotide. After uracil-DNA glycosylase treatment, a first 18-cycle PCR used universal primers M1SS and BC2_uni_R on all cDNA. As for the original processing: For normalization, 1 million high-quality reads, each with a distinct molecular identifier, were randomly selected from each sample. Reads with shared molecular identifiers were discarded instead of being binned into consensus sequences. CDR3 identification, clonotype clustering and error correction used MiTCR with a Q25 quality threshold and the strictest error-elimination algorithm. A nonparametric unseen species model with Euler transformation was used to estimate lower-bound total TCR beta diversity. The public sequencing data were trimmed at Q25 with fastp and processed into clonotypes with MiXCR by TCRdb, which kept only in-frame beta chains. When rows share a CDR3 protein, they turn into one entry using the most common DNA and genes. TCRdb, not the authors, supplied the V and J calls. This sample has 800,000 to 950,000 distinct CDR3 sequences in its table, and 48% of those were observed once. The ten biggest clones cover around 15% of the sample.

The TCR comes from a man between 25 and 39 years old in good health. The specimen was blood. The rearranged segments are TRBV6-5 and TRBJ2-1, with the D gene too uncertain to name. The bases read TGTGCCAGCAGTTACTCAGGTCTGAGGAAAAACAATGAGCAGTTCTTC. Its translation is CASSYSGLRKNNEQFF.